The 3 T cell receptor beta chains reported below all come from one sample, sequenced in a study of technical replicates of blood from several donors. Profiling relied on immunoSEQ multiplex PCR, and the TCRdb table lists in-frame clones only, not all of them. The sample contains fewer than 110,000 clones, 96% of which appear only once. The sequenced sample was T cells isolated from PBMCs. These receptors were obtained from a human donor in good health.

CDR3 coding DNA: TGTGCCAGCAGCTTACTACAGGGGACGGGCACAGATACGCAGTATTTT. Amino acids: CASSLLQGTGTDTQYF. The J gene is TRBJ2-3, the V gene TRBV7-9; TRBD1 aligns across 7 bases. The V segment lost 2 bases and the J segment 1 base; nucleotides outside the gene matches: 6. The CDR3 length is 16 residues. Germline CDR1 and CDR2: SEHNR and FQNEAQ (reference sequence).

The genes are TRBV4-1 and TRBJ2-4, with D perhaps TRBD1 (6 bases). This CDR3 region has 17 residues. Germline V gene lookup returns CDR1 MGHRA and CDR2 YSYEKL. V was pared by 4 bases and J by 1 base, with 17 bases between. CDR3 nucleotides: TGCGCCAGCAGCCGGATTGGGGGCCCGGAGGCCAAAAACATTCAGTACTTC. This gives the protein CASSRIGGPEAKNIQYF.

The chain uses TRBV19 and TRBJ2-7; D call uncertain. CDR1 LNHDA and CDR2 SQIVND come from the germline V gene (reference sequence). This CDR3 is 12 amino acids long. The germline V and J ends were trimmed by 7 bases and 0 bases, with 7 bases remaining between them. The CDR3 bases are TGTGCCAGTACATCAGACTCCTACGAGCAGTACTTC. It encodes CASTSDSYEQYF.